This T cell receptor (beta chain) originates from a study of shared clonotypes between healthy human individuals. Data came from immunoSEQ multiplex PCR; TCRdb stores just in-frame clones and leaves some out. This table has approximately 650,000 clones, nearly 97% appearing once. This clone has just one count. Naive CD8 cells, CD45RO-negative and positively selected for CCR7, excluded terminally differentiated effector memory CD45RA+ cells. In germline, CDR1 is PRHDT, CDR2 FYEKMQ (reference sequence). The CDR3 totals 17 residues. The V gene end was trimmed by 3 bases and the J gene end by 4 bases; junction bases not matched to a gene: 10.

V usage is TRBV13 and J usage is TRBJ2-1; 9 bases line up with TRBD2. The origin of this receptor is a woman aged 25 to 39 in good health. The sample comprised naive CD8+ T cells sorted from blood. CDR3 sequence: CASSFHARTSEYNEQFF. The CDR3 bases are TGTGCCAGCAGCTTCCATGCCCGGACTAGCGAATACAATGAGCAGTTCTTC.